This TCR beta chain was captured by sequencing in a study of T cell responses to AZD1222 COVID-19 vaccine. Study findings and constraints: Regions 160-218 and 743-854 dominated among vaccine-associated CD4 TCRs spanning spike. Among the donors, most were white British and more were female, and clonal diversity was possibly underestimated.

A word on this clone: Antigen: not known.

The repertoire was sequenced with immunoSEQ multiplex PCR; TCRdb's copy has only in-frame clones and lacks some. The sample contains 100,000 to 150,000 clones, roughly 90% of which appear only once. The sequence came from an adult who received the AZD1222 COVID-19 vaccine. The specimen comprised peripheral blood, sampled 28 days after the second AZD1222 dose.

CDR3 sequence reads: CASSGGSWTGVQPQHF. The CDR3 nucleotides are TGTGCCAGTAGTGGCGGATCATGGACAGGGGTACAGCCCCAGCATTTT. J is TRBJ1-5 and V is TRBV19; 9 bases fit TRBD1. The junction had 12 bases not matched to a gene; V was cut back by 5 bases and J by 7 bases. The germline V gene has CDR1 LNHDA and CDR2 SQIVND (reference sequence). The CDR3 extends over 16 amino acids. Based on the CDR3 plus reference TRBV19 and TRBJ1-5, the full variable domain is DGGITQSPKYLFRKEGQNVTLSCEQNLNHDAMYWYRQDPGQGLRLIYYSQIVNDFQKGDIAEGYSVSREKKESFPLTVTSAQKNPTAFYLCASSGGSWTGVQPQHFGDGTRLSIL.